The 5 T cell receptor beta chains listed next were all sequenced from one sample in a study of cytomegalovirus exposure and HLA in healthy donors. PCR used 60 Vbeta primers and 13 Jbeta primers. Using immunoSEQ multiplex PCR, the repertoire was profiled, and TCRdb retains in-frame clones only, with some absent. The data hold 160,000 or so clones, with 60% to 80% observed a single time. The sample consisted of PBMCs. The receptors were gathered from a man aged 40-49 years in good health and CMV-seropositive.

The chain recombines TRBV6-1 with TRBJ2-5, with 11 bases lining up with TRBD1. J gave up 5 bases and V 2 bases, and 7 bases lay outside the gene matches. This CDR3 has 16 residues. Germline-derived CDR1 and CDR2 are MNHNS and SASEGT. CDR3 DNA: TGTGCCAGCAGTGAAAGCGGGACAGGGGGTTGGGAGACCCAGTACTTC. Translating it yields CASSESGTGGWETQYF.

V and J are TRBV2 and TRBJ1-2; no clear D gene. The CDR3 has 12 residues. The V and J ends lost 6 bases and 8 bases respectively, with 13 bases between them. CDR1 is SNHLY and CDR2 is FYNNEI in the germline V gene. For the CDR3, the DNA is TGTGCCAGCAGCCTAGACCCGGTCGGCTACACCTTC. It specifies CASSLDPVGYTF.

A single count supports this clone. This chain links TRBV6-1 with TRBJ2-1; 9 bases are shared with TRBD2. Germline V lookup: CDR1 MNHNS, CDR2 SASEGT. V lost 2 bases, J lost 7 bases, and 9 bases stayed unmatched. The CDR3 spans 16 residues. CDR3: CASSERGGRAFNEQFF. The CDR3 coding sequence is TGTGCCAGCAGTGAACGGGGCGGGAGGGCCTTTAATGAGCAGTTCTTC.

The J gene is TRBJ2-2, the V gene TRBV7-6; no definite D call. The CDR3 length is 12 residues. Per the germline V gene, CDR1 is SGHVS and CDR2 is FNYEAQ. The ends were cut back, 2 bases at V and 7 bases at J, with 5 bases in the middle. The CDR3: CASSLYVGELFF. DNA of the CDR3: TGTGCCAGCAGCTTATATGTCGGGGAGCTGTTTTTT.

The chain links TRBV5-1 to TRBJ2-1, with a tentative D call TRBD2 (5 bases). The CDR3 has 17 residues. Germline CDR1 reads SGHRS; CDR2 reads YFSETQ. The ends were cut back, 7 bases at V and 2 bases at J, with 22 bases in the middle. Here the CDR3 reads CASPNLRRCVAYNEQFF. The CDR3 DNA reads as TGCGCCAGCCCCAACCTGAGGAGGTGTGTTGCCTACAATGAGCAGTTCTTC.